This T cell receptor (beta chain) was identified in a study of Graves' ophthalmopathy and Graves' hyperthyroidism. Points from the study as a whole: Ophthalmopathy progression prediction by the model yielded a sensitivity of approximately 71% and a specificity of less than 75%.

Points on this clonotype: Its antigen remains unidentified.

Donors with ophthalmopathy: moderate-to-severe activity, CAS ≥3, NOSPECS ≥4, duration under 3 months. Other autoimmune diseases, uncontrolled infections, pregnancy and lactation each led to patient exclusion. RNA served as the template for amplifying TCR beta CDR3 regions. Second-round multiplex PCR came after first-round RT-PCR with HTBI primers. TCRdb independently ran MiXCR on the multiplex PCR reads; one entry per CDR3 protein. The profile covers about 740,000 distinct CDR3 sequences, with roughly two fifths appearing a single time and roughly 46% taken by the ten largest. The sequence was collected from an adult man with Graves' ophthalmopathy. Sequenced input: peripheral blood.

The DNA of the CDR3 is TGTGCCAGCAGCTTGACTAAGGGGGAGCTGTTTTTT. Protein product: CASSLTKGELFF. This chain links TRBV7-9 with TRBJ2-2, with D possibly matching TRBD2 (5 bases). The CDR3 is 12 residues long. Germline assignment: CDR1 SEHNR and CDR2 FQNEAQ (reference sequence). Trimming took off 3 bases at V and 8 bases at J, with 7 bases between the two ends.